This paragraph covers one T cell receptor (beta chain) sequence. This CDR3 has 14 residues. Germline-derived CDR1 and CDR2 are WSHSY and SAAADI. V gave up 10 bases and J gave up 5 bases, with 19 bases separating them. The sample comes from a study of CD8+ T cells in alopecia areata. Study summary: Administration of oral tofacitinib to treated patients was at 5 to 10 mg twice daily.

The authors extracted RNA and reverse transcribed it into cDNA as the sequencing template. The assay was immunoSEQ multiplex PCR, and TCRdb's table has in-frame clones only and misses some. Of approximately 54,000 clones in the sample, around 96% were seen once. The V gene is TRBV10-2, the J gene TRBJ2-3; no firm D call. The clonotype was recovered from a human donor with alopecia areata. The material sequenced was CD8+ T cells sorted from blood, taken at week 0. CDR3 coding DNA: TGCGCCATCCGAACACTTGCTGTGGTAGATACGCAGTATTTT. It codes for CAIRTLAVVDTQYF.